The clone carrying this TCR beta chain occurred a few times. What it binds is unknown. The germline V gene encodes CDR1 DFQATT and CDR2 SNEGSKA (reference sequence). CDR3 length equals 17 residues. The junction had 14 bases not matched to a gene; V was cut back by 2 bases and J by 5 bases. A patient was excluded if there was uncontrolled infection, other autoimmune disease, pregnancy or lactation. The PBMCs were taken from around 9 ml of fresh peripheral blood. The sample belongs to a study of T cells in Graves' hyperthyroidism and ophthalmopathy. Study-wide findings and caveats: Blood held most thyroid clonotypes expanded above 0.001 frequency.

The TCR beta CDR3 regions underwent amplification using RNA transcripts as the source. When the TCR CDR3 underwent first-round RT-PCR, the HTBI primer set was used. TCRdb re-called the multiplex PCR reads through MiXCR, storing one row per CDR3 protein. The table includes 750,000 to 900,000 distinct CDR3 sequences, about two fifths detected once. Source material: blood. The sequence was obtained from a man younger than 30 with Graves' hyperthyroidism. The chain has TRBV20-1 and TRBJ2-5; 10 bases are shared with TRBD2. For the CDR3, the DNA is TGCAGTGCTAGACCGCATCCCCTGACTAGCGGGCGGGAGACCCAGTACTTC. This codes for CSARPHPLTSGRETQYF.